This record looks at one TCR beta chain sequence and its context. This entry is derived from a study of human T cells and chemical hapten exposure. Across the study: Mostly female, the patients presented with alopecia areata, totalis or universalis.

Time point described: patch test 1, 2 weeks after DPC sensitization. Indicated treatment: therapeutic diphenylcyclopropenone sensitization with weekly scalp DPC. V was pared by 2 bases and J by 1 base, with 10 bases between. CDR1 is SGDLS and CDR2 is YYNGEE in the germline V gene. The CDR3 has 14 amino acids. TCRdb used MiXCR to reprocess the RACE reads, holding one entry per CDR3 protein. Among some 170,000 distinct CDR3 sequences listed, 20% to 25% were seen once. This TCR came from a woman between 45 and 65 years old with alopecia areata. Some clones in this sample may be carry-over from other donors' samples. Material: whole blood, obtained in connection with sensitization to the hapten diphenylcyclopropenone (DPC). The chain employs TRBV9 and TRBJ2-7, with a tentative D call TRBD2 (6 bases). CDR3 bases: TGTGCCAGCAGCGTCGGGACTCTTTCCTACGAGCAGTACTTC. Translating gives CASSVGTLSYEQYF.